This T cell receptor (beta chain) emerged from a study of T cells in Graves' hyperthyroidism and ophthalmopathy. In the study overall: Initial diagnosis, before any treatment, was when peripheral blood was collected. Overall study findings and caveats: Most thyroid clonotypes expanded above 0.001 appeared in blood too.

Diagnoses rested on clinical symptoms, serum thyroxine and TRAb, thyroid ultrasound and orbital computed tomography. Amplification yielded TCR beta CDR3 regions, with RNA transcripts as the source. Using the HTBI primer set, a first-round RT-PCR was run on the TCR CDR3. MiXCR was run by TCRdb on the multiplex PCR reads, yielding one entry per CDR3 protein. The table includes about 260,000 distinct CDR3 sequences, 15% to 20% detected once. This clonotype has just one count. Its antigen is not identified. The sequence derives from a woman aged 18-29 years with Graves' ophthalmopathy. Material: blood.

CDR3 in DNA: TGCAGCGTCTCCTACCCCGGGACTAGCGGGAGCCCGAGCTCCTACAATGAGCAGTTCTTC. Translation gives CSVSYPGTSGSPSSYNEQFF. The rearrangement links TRBV29-1 to TRBJ2-1; 14 bases map to TRBD2. Germline V gene data show CDR1 as SQVTM and CDR2 as ANQGSEA. The CDR3 has 20 residues. V shed 6 bases and J 0 bases; nucleotides not matched to a gene: 16.